These 5 T cell receptor beta chains share one sample of origin, sequenced in a study of vaccination and CD4 T cells after COVID-19. The treatment was: roughly 10-day PBMC culture with coronavirus spike peptide pools or control peptides (ViraFEST assay). These receptors have no identified antigens. The Oncomine TCR Beta short-read assay was applied to DNA of cultured CD4+ T cells. One entry per CDR3 protein results from TCRdb running MiXCR on the PCR reads. The table records over 11,000 distinct CDR3 sequences, 50% to 70% of them present only once. Specimen: CD4+ T cells from blood, cultured in vitro, collected before SARS-CoV-2 vaccination. The receptors stem from a human donor who had recovered from COVID-19.

The chain is built from TRBV27 and TRBJ1-2, with D perhaps matching TRBD1 (5 bases). The CDR3 contains 13 residues. The germline V gene has CDR1 MNHEY and CDR2 SMNVEV (reference sequence). V lost 8 bases to trimming and J lost 5 bases, with 15 bases between them. For the CDR3, the DNA is TGTGCCAGCGGGGGGGGAAGTTTTTATGGCTACACCTTC. Translating gives CASGGGSFYGYTF.

The chain joins TRBV6-2 or TRBV6-3 to TRBJ1-2, with TRBD1 identical over 10 bases. The trim removed 6 bases at V and 5 bases at J, leaving 12 bases unmatched. Germline CDR1 reads MNHEY; CDR2 reads SVGEGT. The CDR3 is 16 amino acids. The CDR3: CASRATGGMKNYGYTF. As DNA, the CDR3 is TGTGCCAGCAGGGCGACAGGGGGCATGAAGAATTATGGCTACACCTTC.

This chain connects TRBV6-1 to TRBJ1-1, with D perhaps matching TRBD1 (5 bases). The CDR3 spans 16 residues. CDR1 is MNHNS, CDR2 SASEGT, per germline. V was cut by 6 bases and J by 0 bases, with 17 bases left in between. The CDR3 region is CASSFPAGQVNTEAFF. The CDR3 DNA is TGTGCCAGCAGCTTCCCAGCGGGGCAGGTGAACACTGAAGCTTTCTTT.

The chain recombines TRBV24-1 with TRBJ1-2; D uncertain. V was shortened by 3 bases and J by 5 bases, with 12 bases between the two germline ends. Germline-derived CDR1 and CDR2 are KGHDR and SFDVKD. The CDR3 is 14 residues long. The CDR3 nucleotides are TGTGCCACCAGTGATGCCATCATCGGATATGGCTACACCTTC. Amino acids: CATSDAIIGYGYTF.

This rearrangement joins TRBV5-1 to TRBJ2-5, with 11 bases aligning to TRBD2. J gave up 5 bases and V 7 bases, and 10 bases lay outside the gene matches. The CDR3 has 15 residues. Germline V gives CDR1 SGHRS, CDR2 YFSETQ. CDR3 nucleotide sequence: TGCGCCAGCTTGTCAACTAGCGGGAGTGGGGAGACCCAGTACTTC. Residues: CASLSTSGSGETQYF.